The entry below gives a single TCR beta chain sequence along with its context. Antigen unknown. The data belong to a study of cytomegalovirus exposure and HLA in healthy donors. Study-level results: It has been reported that TCR beta sequences accurately predicted the HLA-A and HLA-B alleles of most subjects. Because they were indistinguishable, some V segments, including TRBV6-2 and TRBV6-3, were excluded. The study labeled more than 150 TCR beta chains cytomegalovirus-associated.

The PCR was carried out with 60 Vbeta primers and 13 Jbeta primers. The repertoire was sequenced with immunoSEQ multiplex PCR; TCRdb's copy has only in-frame clones and lacks some. The repertoire holds over 150,000 clones, with approximately 79% as singletons. The CDR3 loop spans 17 amino acids. Germline V gene sequence: CDR1 SGHVS, CDR2 FQNEAQ. The V segment lost 3 bases and the J segment 4 bases; nucleotides outside the gene matches: 8. Whereas donors were nominally healthy upon sampling, unrecorded immune exposures were probable. The TCR comes from a man in his forties in good health and CMV-seronegative. Sequencing was performed on PBMCs. The genes are TRBV7-8 and TRBJ2-2, with 10 bases lining up with TRBD1. The CDR3 sequence: CASSLTDRGRVTGELFF. DNA for the CDR3: TGTGCCAGCAGCTTGACTGACAGGGGGCGAGTCACCGGGGAGCTGTTTTTT.